The 2 T cell receptor beta chains reported below all come from one sample, sequenced in a study of cytomegalovirus exposure and HLA in healthy donors. The primer mix had 60 Vbeta and 13 Jbeta primers. Generated by immunoSEQ multiplex PCR, the TCRdb table keeps only in-frame clones and is missing some. The sample holds 150,000 to 200,000 clones, around four fifths seen once. Sequencing was performed on PBMCs. These receptors all stem from a young man in good health and CMV-seropositive.

This clone was detected only once. The chain has TRBV27 and TRBJ2-2, with 9 bases lining up with TRBD2. This CDR3 is 14 amino acids long. Germline trimming cut 9 bases from V and 4 bases from J; bases unmatched to any gene: 6. CDR1 MNHEY and CDR2 SMNVEV come from the germline V gene (reference sequence). CDR3 DNA: TGTGCCAGTAAGGGCGGGAGGGCCACCGGGGAGCTGTTTTTT. Translation gives CASKGGRATGELFF.

The gene calls are TRBV9 and TRBJ2-7; a possible D gene is TRBD2 (6 bases). The CDR3 consists of 15 residues. CDR1 is SGDLS and CDR2 is YYNGEE in the germline V gene. V was pared by 0 bases and J by 3 bases, with 13 bases between. The CDR3 nucleotides read TGTGCCAGCAGCGTAGCGGAGGGTCCAAACTACGAGCAGTACTTC. Amino acids: CASSVAEGPNYEQYF.